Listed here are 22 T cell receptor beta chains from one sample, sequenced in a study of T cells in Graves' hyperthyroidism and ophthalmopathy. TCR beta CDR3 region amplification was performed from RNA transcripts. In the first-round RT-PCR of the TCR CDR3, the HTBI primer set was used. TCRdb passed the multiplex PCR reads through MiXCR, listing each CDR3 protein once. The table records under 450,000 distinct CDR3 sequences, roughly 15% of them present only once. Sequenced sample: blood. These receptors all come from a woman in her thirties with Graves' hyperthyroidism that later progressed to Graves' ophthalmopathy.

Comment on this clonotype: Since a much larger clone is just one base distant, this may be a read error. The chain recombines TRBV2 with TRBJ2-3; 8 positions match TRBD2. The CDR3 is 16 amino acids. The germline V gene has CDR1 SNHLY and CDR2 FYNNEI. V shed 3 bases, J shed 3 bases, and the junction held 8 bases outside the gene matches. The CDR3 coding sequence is TGTGCCAGCAGTGACCTAAAAGCGGGAGTAACAGATACGCAGTATTTT. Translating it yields CASSDLKAGVTDTQYF.

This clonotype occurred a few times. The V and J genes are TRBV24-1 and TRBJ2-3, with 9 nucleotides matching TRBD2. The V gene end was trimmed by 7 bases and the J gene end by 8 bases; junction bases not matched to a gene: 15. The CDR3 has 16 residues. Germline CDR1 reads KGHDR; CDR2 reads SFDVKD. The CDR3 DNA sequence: TGTGCCACCAGCGATCAATATAGCGGGAGTAGGGGTACGCAGTATTTT. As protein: CATSDQYSGSRGTQYF.

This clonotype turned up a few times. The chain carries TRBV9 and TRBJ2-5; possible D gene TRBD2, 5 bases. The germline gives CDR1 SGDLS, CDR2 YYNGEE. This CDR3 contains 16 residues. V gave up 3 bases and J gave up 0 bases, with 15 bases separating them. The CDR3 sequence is CASSGTDYLYQETQYF. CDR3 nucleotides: TGTGCCAGCAGCGGGACCGACTATTTGTACCAAGAGACCCAGTACTTC.

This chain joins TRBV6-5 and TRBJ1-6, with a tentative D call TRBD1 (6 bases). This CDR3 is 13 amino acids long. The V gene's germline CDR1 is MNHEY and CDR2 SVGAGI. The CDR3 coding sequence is TGTGCGACCAGAGGGGGGATTAATTCACCCCTCCACTTT. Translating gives CATRGGINSPLHF.

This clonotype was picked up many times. The CDR3 sequence: CATSRDMGATNEKLFF. CDR3 DNA: TGTGCCACCAGCAGAGATATGGGGGCAACTAATGAAAAACTGTTTTTT. This chain links TRBV15 with TRBJ1-4; D is possibly TRBD1 (5 bases). Germline CDR1 and CDR2: LNHNV and YYDKDF (reference sequence). The CDR3 contains 16 residues. The V end was cut by 0 bases, the J end by 0 bases, with 8 bases between.

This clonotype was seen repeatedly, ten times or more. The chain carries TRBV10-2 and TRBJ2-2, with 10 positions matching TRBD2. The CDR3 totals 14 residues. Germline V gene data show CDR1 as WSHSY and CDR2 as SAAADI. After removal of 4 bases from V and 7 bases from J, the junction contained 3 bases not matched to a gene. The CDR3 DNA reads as TGCGCCAGCAGTGTGCTAGCGGGAGTCGGGGAGCTGTTTTTT. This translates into CASSVLAGVGELFF.

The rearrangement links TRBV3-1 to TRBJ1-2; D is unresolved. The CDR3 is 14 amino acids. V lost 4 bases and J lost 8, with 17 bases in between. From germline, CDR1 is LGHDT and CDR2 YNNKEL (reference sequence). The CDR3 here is CASSRRDWASGYTF. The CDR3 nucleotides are TGTGCCAGCAGCCGCCGAGACTGGGCAAGCGGCTACACCTTC.

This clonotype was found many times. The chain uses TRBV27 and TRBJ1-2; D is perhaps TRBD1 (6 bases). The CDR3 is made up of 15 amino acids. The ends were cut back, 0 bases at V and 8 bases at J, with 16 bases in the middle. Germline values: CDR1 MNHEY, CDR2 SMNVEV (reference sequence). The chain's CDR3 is CASSLSYRTAYGYTF. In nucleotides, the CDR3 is TGTGCCAGCAGTTTATCGTATAGGACAGCCTACGGCTACACCTTC.

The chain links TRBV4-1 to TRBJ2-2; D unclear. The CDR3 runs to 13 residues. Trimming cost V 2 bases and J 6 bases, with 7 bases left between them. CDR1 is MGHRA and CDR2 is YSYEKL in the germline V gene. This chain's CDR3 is CASSQQHAGELFF. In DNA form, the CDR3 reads TGCGCCAGCAGCCAACAGCACGCCGGGGAGCTGTTTTTT.

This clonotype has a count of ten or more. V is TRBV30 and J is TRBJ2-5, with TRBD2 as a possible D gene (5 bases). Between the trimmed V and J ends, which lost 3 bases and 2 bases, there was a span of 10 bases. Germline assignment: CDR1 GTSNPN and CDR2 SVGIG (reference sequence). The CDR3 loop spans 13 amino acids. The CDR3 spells CAWRPPGQETQYF. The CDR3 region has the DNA TGTGCCTGGAGGCCCCCGGGGCAAGAGACCCAGTACTTC.

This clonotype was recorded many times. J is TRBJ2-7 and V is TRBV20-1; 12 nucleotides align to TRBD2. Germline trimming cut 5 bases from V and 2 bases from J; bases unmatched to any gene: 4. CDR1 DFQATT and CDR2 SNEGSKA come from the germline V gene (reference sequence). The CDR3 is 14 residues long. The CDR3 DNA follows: TGCAGTGCTCGGGGACTAGCGGGTCCCTACGAGCAGTACTTC. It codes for CSARGLAGPYEQYF.

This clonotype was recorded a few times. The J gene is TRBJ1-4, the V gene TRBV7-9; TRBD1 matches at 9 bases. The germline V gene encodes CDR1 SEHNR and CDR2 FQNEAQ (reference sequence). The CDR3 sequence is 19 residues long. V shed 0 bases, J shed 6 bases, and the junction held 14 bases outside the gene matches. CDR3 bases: TGTGCCAGCAGCTTAGCTGGGACAGGGAATTTATTTAGCTATGAAAAACTGTTTTTT. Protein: CASSLAGTGNLFSYEKLFF.

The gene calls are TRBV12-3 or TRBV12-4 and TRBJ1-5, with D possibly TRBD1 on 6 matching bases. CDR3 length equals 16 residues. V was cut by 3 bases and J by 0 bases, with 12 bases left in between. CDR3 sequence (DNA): TGTGCCAGCAGTTTGGGAGGGGGGGATAGCAATCAGCCCCAGCATTTT. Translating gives CASSLGGGDSNQPQHF.

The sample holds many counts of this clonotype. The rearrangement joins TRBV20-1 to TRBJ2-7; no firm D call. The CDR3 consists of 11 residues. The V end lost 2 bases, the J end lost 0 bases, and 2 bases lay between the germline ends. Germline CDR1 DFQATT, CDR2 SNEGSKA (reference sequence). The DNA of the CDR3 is TGCAGTGCTAGATACTCCTACGAGCAGTACTTC. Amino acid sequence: CSARYSYEQYF.

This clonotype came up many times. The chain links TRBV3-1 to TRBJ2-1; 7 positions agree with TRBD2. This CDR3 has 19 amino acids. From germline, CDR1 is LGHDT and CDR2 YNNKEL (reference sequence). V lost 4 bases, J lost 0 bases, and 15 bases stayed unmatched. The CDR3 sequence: CASSLLGGTQKSSYNEQFF. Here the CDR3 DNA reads TGTGCCAGCAGCCTGCTGGGGGGGACCCAGAAGAGCTCCTACAATGAGCAGTTCTTC.

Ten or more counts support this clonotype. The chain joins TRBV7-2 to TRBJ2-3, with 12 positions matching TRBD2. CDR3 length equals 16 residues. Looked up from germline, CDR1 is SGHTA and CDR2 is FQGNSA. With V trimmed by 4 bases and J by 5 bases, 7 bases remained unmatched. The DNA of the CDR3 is TGTGCCAGCAGCTCCCCTAGCGGGGGGGGAGGAGATACGCAGTATTTT. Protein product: CASSSPSGGGGDTQYF.

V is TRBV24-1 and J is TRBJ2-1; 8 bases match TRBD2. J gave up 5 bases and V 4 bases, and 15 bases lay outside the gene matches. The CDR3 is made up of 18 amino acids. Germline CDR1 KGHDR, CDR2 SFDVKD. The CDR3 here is CATSDHDLGSGSHNEQFF. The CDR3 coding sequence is TGTGCCACCAGTGACCACGACCTGGGGAGCGGGAGTCACAATGAGCAGTTCTTC.

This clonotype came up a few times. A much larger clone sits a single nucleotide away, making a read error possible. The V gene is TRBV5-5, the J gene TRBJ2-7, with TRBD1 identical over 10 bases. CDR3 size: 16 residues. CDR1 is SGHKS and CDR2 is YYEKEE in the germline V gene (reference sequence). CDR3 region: CASNLGPGQGIYEQYF. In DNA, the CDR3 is TGTGCCAGCAACTTGGGCCCGGGACAGGGGATCTACGAGCAGTACTTC.

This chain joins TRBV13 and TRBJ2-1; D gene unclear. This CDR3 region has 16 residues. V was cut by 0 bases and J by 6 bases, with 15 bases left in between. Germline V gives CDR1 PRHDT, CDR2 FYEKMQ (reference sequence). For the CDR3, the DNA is TGTGCCAGCAGCTTAGGCGGGCATCTGACAATCAATGAGCAGTTCTTC. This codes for CASSLGGHLTINEQFF. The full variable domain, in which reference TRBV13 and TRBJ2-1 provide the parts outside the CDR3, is AAGVIQSPRHLIKEKRETATLKCYPIPRHDTVYWYQQGPGQDPQFLISFYEKMQSDKGSIPDRFSAQQFSDYHSELNMSSLELGDSALYFCASSLGGHLTINEQFFGPGTRLTVL.

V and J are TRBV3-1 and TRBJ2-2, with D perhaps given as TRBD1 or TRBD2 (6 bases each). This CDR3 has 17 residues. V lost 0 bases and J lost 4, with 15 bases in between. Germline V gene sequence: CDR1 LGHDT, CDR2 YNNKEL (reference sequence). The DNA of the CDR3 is TGTGCCAGCAGCCAAGAGATGCCGGGGGCTGCCACCGGGGAGCTGTTTTTT. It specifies CASSQEMPGAATGELFF.

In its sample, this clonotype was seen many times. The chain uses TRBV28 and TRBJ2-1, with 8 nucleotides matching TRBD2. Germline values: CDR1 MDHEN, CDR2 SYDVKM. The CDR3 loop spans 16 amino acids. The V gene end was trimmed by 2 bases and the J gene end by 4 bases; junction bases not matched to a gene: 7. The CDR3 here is CASSLGRGRTYNEQFF. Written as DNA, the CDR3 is TGTGCCAGCAGTTTAGGGCGCGGGAGGACGTACAATGAGCAGTTCTTC.

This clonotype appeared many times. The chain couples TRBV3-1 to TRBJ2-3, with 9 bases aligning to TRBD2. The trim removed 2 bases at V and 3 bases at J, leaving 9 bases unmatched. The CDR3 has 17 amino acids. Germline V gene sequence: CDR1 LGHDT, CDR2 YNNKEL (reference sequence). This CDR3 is CASSQSLAGEVTDTQYF. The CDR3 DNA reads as TGTGCCAGCAGCCAATCCTTAGCGGGAGAAGTGACAGATACGCAGTATTTT.